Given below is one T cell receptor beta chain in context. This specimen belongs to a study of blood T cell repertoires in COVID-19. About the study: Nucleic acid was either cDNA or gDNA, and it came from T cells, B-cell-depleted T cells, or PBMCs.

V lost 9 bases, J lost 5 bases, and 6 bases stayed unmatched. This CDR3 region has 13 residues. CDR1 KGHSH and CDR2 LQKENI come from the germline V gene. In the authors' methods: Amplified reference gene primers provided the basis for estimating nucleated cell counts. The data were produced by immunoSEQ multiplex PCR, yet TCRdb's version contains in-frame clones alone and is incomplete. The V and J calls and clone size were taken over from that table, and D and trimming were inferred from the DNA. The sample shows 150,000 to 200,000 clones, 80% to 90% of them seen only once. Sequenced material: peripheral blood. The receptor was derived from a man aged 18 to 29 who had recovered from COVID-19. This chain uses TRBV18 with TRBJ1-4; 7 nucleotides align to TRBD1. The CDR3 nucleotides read TGTGCCAGTACCCGGGACAGAAATGAAAAACTGTTTTTT. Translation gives CASTRDRNEKLFF.